This entry features one T cell receptor beta chain sequence. Its antigen remains unidentified. Doses given second, at about 4 or about 12 weeks, were pooled. The sample belongs to a study of T cell responses to AZD1222 COVID-19 vaccine. Study-level results: The span of vaccine-associated CD4 TCRs extended across spike, with dominance at 160-218 and 743-854. Only a handful of individuals given AZD1222 were seropositive at baseline.

This CDR3 region has 16 residues. Germline V gives CDR1 DFQATT, CDR2 SNEGSKA (reference sequence). Trimming took 4 bases from V and 0 from J, leaving 15 bases between them. Repertoires were generated with immunoSEQ multiplex PCR, while TCRdb's copy carries only in-frame clones and drops some. The sample contains tens of thousands of clones, 80% of which appear only once. V and J are TRBV20-1 and TRBJ1-4, with D perhaps TRBD1 (6 bases). The source was peripheral blood, collected 28 days after the second AZD1222 dose. The receptor was derived from an adult who received the AZD1222 COVID-19 vaccine. The DNA of the CDR3 is TGCAGTGCTATTGAGCCCGCAGGGGCAACTAATGAAAAACTGTTTTTT. Residues: CSAIEPAGATNEKLFF.